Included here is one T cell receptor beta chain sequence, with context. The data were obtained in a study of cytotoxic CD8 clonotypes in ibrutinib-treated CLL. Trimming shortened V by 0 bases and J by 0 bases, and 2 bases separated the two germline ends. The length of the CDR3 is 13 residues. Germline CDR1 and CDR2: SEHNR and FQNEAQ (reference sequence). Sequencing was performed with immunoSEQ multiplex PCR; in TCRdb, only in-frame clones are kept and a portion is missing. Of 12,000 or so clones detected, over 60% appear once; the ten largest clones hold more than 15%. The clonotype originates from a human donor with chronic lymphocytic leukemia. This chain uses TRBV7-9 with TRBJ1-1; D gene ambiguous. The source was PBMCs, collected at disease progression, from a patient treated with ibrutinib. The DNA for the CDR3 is TGTGCCAGCAGCTTAGCGCTGAACACTGAAGCTTTCTTT. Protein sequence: CASSLALNTEAFF.